This T cell receptor (beta chain) is from a study of blood T cell repertoires in COVID-19. For the study at large: Specimens from acute and convalescent COVID-19 originated in the United States, Italy and Spain. Sources were T cells, B-cell-depleted T cells, or PBMCs; the material itself was cDNA or gDNA.

Original processing methods: Amplification of reference gene primers was used by the study to estimate nucleated cell counts. Using immunoSEQ multiplex PCR, the repertoire was profiled, and TCRdb retains in-frame clones only, with some absent. V and J calls plus clone size are reproduced from that table; the DNA served to infer D and trimming. The sample shows about 210,000 clones, more than 85% of them seen only once. This CDR3 is built from 13 residues. With V trimmed by 7 bases and J by 8 bases, 8 bases remained unmatched. Germline V lookup: CDR1 MNHNY, CDR2 SVGAGI (reference sequence). The source material was peripheral blood. The TCR originated in a man between 60 and 75 years old with acute or convalescent COVID-19. The V gene is TRBV6-6, the J gene TRBJ2-4; 7 bases line up with TRBD1. The CDR3 loop reads CASTSGTEYIQYF. The CDR3 DNA sequence: TGTGCCAGCACCTCCGGGACAGAATACATTCAGTACTTC.